This TCR beta chain was found in a study of T-cell memory formation after mild COVID-19 (dated by TCRdb to the early 2020s). Describing the broader study: TCR sequence clusters from the two donors were found to be largely donor specific. In two donors, T-cell clones that expanded and contracted after mild COVID-19 were followed by sequencing TCRalpha and TCRbeta repertoires longitudinally. The cohort was made up of two young adult volunteers, one female and one male, who were previously healthy.

The sequencing machine was an Illumina NovaSeq 6000. Using 5'RACE with constant-segment primers, TCRalpha and TCRbeta cDNA libraries were constructed, with sample barcodes and unique molecular identifiers added in the process. RNA was extracted from every sample with Trizol reagent. The libraries were amplified in two PCR steps, and the second step added a second sample barcode and Illumina TruSeq adapters. The libraries were sequenced on an Illumina NovaSeq using 2 x 150 bp paired-end reads. The authors processed their data as follows. The reads were demultiplexed and collapsed into UMI-guided consensus sequences using migec v1.2.7. Using mixcr v2.1.11, the UMI consensuses were aligned to TRA and TRB V and J templates and assembled into clonotypes. Clonotypes were classified as expanded or contracted when called significant by both edgeR and NoisET, with noise models trained on biological replicates. For edgeR calls, a false discovery rate-adjusted p below 0.01 and a log2 fold-change threshold of 1 were applied. As an exploratory analysis of dynamics, max-normalized trajectories of the 1000 most abundant clonotypes were examined with PCA combined with hierarchical clustering. Separately sequenced CD4+ and CD8+ repertoires were used to assign the CD4 or CD8 phenotype of responding clones. Using fastp trimming at Q25 and MiXCR clonotype assembly, TCRdb reanalyzed the public sequencing data and kept in-frame beta chains. Entries are consolidated by CDR3 protein sequence, retaining the most common genes and DNA. None of the V and J calls come from the authors' own analysis; TCRdb made them. The sample records more than 300,000 distinct CDR3 sequences, more than 20% of which are singletons. The top ten constitute around 20% of the sample.

Ficoll-Paque density gradient centrifugation was the method used to isolate PBMCs. On the study overall, not on this receptor specifically: The second-wave clones that peaked on day 37 were not confirmed to be SARS-CoV-2 specific. Contracting CD4+ clones were found mainly in CM and EM memory subsets, while CD8+ clones were enriched in EMRA. Some responding clones were found in pre-infection memory, which suggests that pre-existing cross-reactive memory T cells took part in the SARS-CoV-2 response. The study included only two mild cases, and larger cohorts that include severe cases with pre-infection samples were judged to be necessary. Balanced CD4/CD8 phenotypes were observed for clones contracting from day 15 to 85, whereas a bias towards CD4+ was observed for a second wave of clones expanding from day 15 to 37.

This clonotype turned up a few times. Its antigen is not yet known. The sample holds no much larger clone one base away, and base qualities are not on file. Material for sequencing was PBMCs or a T cell subset sorted from them (not recorded which). This clonotype was sampled from a man between 18 and 35 years old who had mild COVID-19 (a few samples of this study predate the infection). The sample titles of this study are shuffled in the database, so cell type and time point are left out; the donor was told from shared clones.

The DNA sequence reads TGCGCCAGCAGCCCCGGGACAAACTACGAGCAGTACTTC. Protein translation: CASSPGTNYEQYF. The rearrangement combines TRBV4-1 with TRBJ2-7; a tentative D match to TRBD1 spans 6 bases. Between the V and J ends, shortened by 4 bases and 3 bases respectively, the junction contains 10 bases. The germline V gene encodes CDR1 MGHRA and CDR2 YSYEKL. The CDR3, from cysteine to phenylalanine, totals 13 residues. Of all the DNA, just the CDR3 is kept, 39 bases in frame from base 1.